A single sample is the source of the 25 T cell receptor beta chains below, sequenced in a study of blood T cells in healthy people across ages. Combining a sample-barcoded 5' primer with a J-beta primer mix, a second PCR ran for roughly 7 to 11 cycles. TCRdb reprocessed the 5' RACE reads via MiXCR and lists one record per CDR3 protein. The sample holds roughly 1.9 million distinct CDR3 sequences; roughly two fifths are singletons and the top ten take roughly 23%. The sequenced sample consisted of blood. These receptors were collected from a human donor in good health.

This clonotype came up many times. The J gene is TRBJ2-1, the V gene TRBV5-1, with D maybe TRBD2 (6 bases). The V gene lost 0 bases and the J gene lost 13 bases, with 17 bases spanning the gap. The V gene's germline CDR1 is SGHRS and CDR2 YFSETQ. The CDR3 extends over 14 amino acids. For the CDR3, the DNA is TGCGCCAGCAGCTTGGCAAATCCCGGGGGAACTCAGTTCTTC. This encodes CASSLANPGGTQFF.

This sequence joins TRBV20-1 and TRBJ2-7, with D uncertain. The CDR3 has 14 amino acids. V was trimmed by 5 bases and J by 0 bases, leaving 14 bases between them. The V gene's germline CDR1 is DFQATT and CDR2 SNEGSKA (reference sequence). The CDR3 coding sequence is TGCAGTGCTCCTTTGACGGAGAGCTCCTACGAGCAGTACTTC. Protein sequence: CSAPLTESSYEQYF.

The genes are TRBV20-1 and TRBJ2-1; weak D call: TRBD1 (5 bases). Germline assignment: CDR1 DFQATT and CDR2 SNEGSKA (reference sequence). With 5 bases removed from V and 2 bases from J, the gap between germline ends came to 16 bases. CDR3 length: 15 residues. The CDR3 nucleotides are TGCAGTGCTCCTTCCCGTAAGGGGCCCTACAATGAGCAGTTCTTC. It encodes CSAPSRKGPYNEQFF.

This chain links TRBV6-1 with TRBJ2-7; D is undetermined. Deletions cut 8 bases from V and 0 bases from J, with 11 bases between. The CDR3 contains 13 residues. CDR1 and CDR2 from the germline V gene are MNHNS and SASEGT. Here the CDR3 DNA reads TGTGCCAGCGCCCTCCTGAGCTCCTACGAGCAGTACTTC. It codes for CASALLSSYEQYF.

Here the CDR3 reads CAIRGTGDTEAFF. CDR3 sequence (DNA): TGTGCCATCCGCGGGACAGGGGACACTGAAGCTTTCTTT. The V call is TRBV10-3, the J call TRBJ1-1, with TRBD1 matching 10 bases. V shed 8 bases, J shed 3 bases, and the junction held 3 bases outside the gene matches. The CDR3 is made up of 13 amino acids. The germline V gene has CDR1 ENHRY and CDR2 SYGVKD.

The rearrangement joins TRBV27 to TRBJ1-1, with D perhaps matching TRBD1 (6 bases). Per the germline V gene, CDR1 is MNHEY and CDR2 is SMNVEV (reference sequence). The CDR3 has 16 residues. Trimming cost V 5 bases and J 1 base, with 17 bases left between them. CDR3 region: CASSKTGVSSNTEAFF. CDR3 in DNA: TGTGCCAGCAGTAAGACAGGTGTCTCTTCGAACACTGAAGCTTTCTTT.

A few counts support this clonotype. The chain links TRBV6-2 or TRBV6-3 to TRBJ1-2; D remains ambiguous. The CDR3 is 13 amino acids. V was pared by 4 bases and J by 8 bases, with 14 bases between. The germline CDR1 and CDR2 sequences are MNHEY and SVGEGT. The DNA for the CDR3 is TGTGCCAGCAGTTTGTTCCTACCACGAGGCTACACCTTC. Translating gives CASSLFLPRGYTF.

The gene calls are TRBV29-1 and TRBJ1-1; D is unclear. Germline CDR1 is SQVTM and CDR2 is ANQGSEA. Trimming stripped 7 bases from V and 0 bases from J, with 12 bases between. The CDR3 contains 13 residues. CDR3 residues: CSADHRVNTEAFF. CDR3 sequence (DNA): TGCAGCGCTGACCATCGGGTGAACACTGAAGCTTTCTTT.

In this sample, this clonotype turned up a few times. The chain links TRBV5-1 to TRBJ2-1, with 9 bases matching TRBD2. Germline CDR1 is SGHRS and CDR2 is YFSETQ. The J segment lost 3 bases and the V segment lost 2 bases, leaving 9 bases of the junction unmatched. CDR3 length: 17 residues. The CDR3 DNA is TGCGCCAGCAGCTTCGAAGCGGGGGGCCGGTACTACAATGAGCAGTTCTTC. Amino acids: CASSFEAGGRYYNEQFF. The full variable domain, rest sourced from reference TRBV5-1 and TRBJ2-1, is KAGVTQTPRYLIKTRGQQVTLSCSPISGHRSVSWYQQTPGQGLQFLFEYFSETQRNKGNFPGRFSGRQFSNSRSEMNVSTLELGDSALYLCASSFEAGGRYYNEQFFGPGTRLTVL.

This clonotype turned up a few times. The J gene is TRBJ2-3, the V gene TRBV10-3; 12 bases fit TRBD2. This CDR3 has 16 amino acids. Germline V lookup: CDR1 ENHRY, CDR2 SYGVKD. V lost 3 bases, J lost 0 bases, and 1 base stayed unmatched. The CDR3 nucleotides are TGTGCCATCAGTGATGGACTAGCGGGAAGCACAGATACGCAGTATTTT. Protein: CAISDGLAGSTDTQYF.

There are a few counts of this clonotype. The rearrangement uses TRBV11-1 and TRBJ2-5; possible D gene TRBD1, 6 bases. Germline V gives CDR1 SGHAT, CDR2 FQDESV (reference sequence). The CDR3 is 14 amino acids. The V gene lost 3 bases and the J gene lost 4 bases, with 12 bases spanning the gap. The DNA of the CDR3 is TGTGCCAGCAGCTTGAGGACAGTCGGAGAGACCCAGTACTTC. It yields the protein CASSLRTVGETQYF.

This chain uses TRBV4-3 with TRBJ1-2; no clear D gene. CDR1 is LGHNA and CDR2 is YSLEER in the germline V gene. Trimming shortened V by 1 base and J by 2 bases, and 20 bases separated the two germline ends. The CDR3 spans 18 residues. Here the CDR3 DNA reads TGCGCCAGCAGCCAAGGGGCCACGGAGGGTAGATGGAACTATGGCTACACCTTC. Residues: CASSQGATEGRWNYGYTF.

The chain recombines TRBV7-8 with TRBJ2-6; D is unclear. Looked up from germline, CDR1 is SGHVS and CDR2 is FQNEAQ. This CDR3 has 13 amino acids. Trimming took 5 bases from V and 11 from J, leaving 13 bases between them. CDR3 amino acids: CASSKEGIYVLTF. DNA of the CDR3: TGTGCCAGCAGCAAGGAAGGGATTTACGTCCTGACTTTC.

The chain uses TRBV10-2 and TRBJ1-1; D is possibly TRBD1 (6 bases). The germline gives CDR1 WSHSY, CDR2 SAAADI. The CDR3 is 15 residues long. V was trimmed by 6 bases and J by 5 bases, leaving 19 bases between them. The chain's CDR3 is CASSPAQGQGTEAFF. CDR3 sequence (DNA): TGCGCCAGCAGCCCCGCACAGGGCCAGGGGACTGAAGCTTTCTTT.

The chain uses TRBV29-1 and TRBJ2-5; a weak D match, TRBD2 (6 bases). Germline V gene lookup returns CDR1 SQVTM and CDR2 ANQGSEA. This CDR3 is 12 amino acids long. V lost 4 bases to trimming and J lost 1 base, with 7 bases between them. CDR3 DNA sequence: TGCAGCGTTGTAGCGGCCCAAGAGACCCAGTACTTC. This sequence encodes CSVVAAQETQYF.

This clonotype came up a few times. The genes are TRBV29-1 and TRBJ1-1; D not certain. Deletions cut 4 bases from V and 0 bases from J, with 9 bases between. The CDR3 has 13 amino acids. CDR1 SQVTM and CDR2 ANQGSEA come from the germline V gene. The CDR3 protein is CSVVLSMNTEAFF. In DNA form, the CDR3 reads TGCAGCGTTGTCCTTAGCATGAACACTGAAGCTTTCTTT. The variable domain in full, with the rest retrieved from reference TRBV29-1 and TRBJ1-1, is SAVISQKPSRDICQRGTSLTIQCQVDSQVTMMFWYRQQPGQSLTLIATANQGSEATYESGFVIDKFPISRPNLTFSTLTVSNMSPEDSSIYLCSVVLSMNTEAFFGQGTRLTVV.

This clonotype has more than one count but fewer than ten. One end of the junction varies from germline; a read error may be responsible. The rearrangement joins TRBV7-8 to TRBJ1-2, with D perhaps matching TRBD1 (5 bases). CDR1 and CDR2 from the germline V gene are SGHVS and FQNEAQ. CDR3 size: 14 residues. The CDR3 protein is CASSQATGSYGYTF. CDR3 bases: TGCGCCAGCAGCCAAGCTACAGGAAGCTATGGCTACACCTTC.

The chain combines TRBV9 with TRBJ2-7, with unresolved D. The CDR3 has 14 amino acids. V dropped 2 bases and J dropped 3 bases, with 12 bases sitting between them. The germline gives CDR1 SGDLS, CDR2 YYNGEE. CDR3 protein: CASSVGVGDYEQYF. The CDR3 nucleotides are TGTGCCAGCAGCGTGGGTGTGGGTGACTACGAGCAGTACTTC.

A word on this clonotype: The junction does not match germline at one end; this may be a read error. J is TRBJ1-1 and V is TRBV6-5; D not resolved. This CDR3 contains 15 residues. In germline, CDR1 is MNHEY, CDR2 SVGAGI. CDR3 in DNA: TGTGCCAACAGTTACTCAAGCGGGGTCGGCACTGAAGCTTTCTTT. This encodes CANSYSSGVGTEAFF.

This chain connects TRBV6-5 to TRBJ2-7; D ambiguous. Trimming shortened V by 5 bases and J by 0 bases, and 14 bases separated the two germline ends. Germline-derived CDR1 and CDR2 are MNHEY and SVGAGI. CDR3 length equals 15 residues. The CDR3 here is CASSATWLYSYEQYF. DNA of the CDR3: TGTGCCAGCAGTGCCACATGGCTCTACTCCTACGAGCAGTACTTC.

The chain combines TRBV7-9 with TRBJ2-4; TRBD1 agrees at 7 bases. The last part of the DNA fits TRBJ2-7 better; the J call may be wrong. The CDR3 covers 14 residues. The V gene's germline CDR1 is SEHNR and CDR2 FQNEAQ (reference sequence). CDR3 coding DNA: TGTGCCAGCAGCTCAACCGGGACAGAGTACGAGCAGTACTTC. The encoded protein is CASSSTGTEYEQYF.

This clonotype was detected ten times or more. This chain joins TRBV7-6 and TRBJ2-1, with TRBD2 identical over 9 bases. After removal of 0 bases from V and 2 bases from J, the junction contained 5 bases not matched to a gene. This CDR3 has 17 amino acids. Germline-derived CDR1 and CDR2 are SGHVS and FNYEAQ. CDR3 loop: CASSLAPSSGTYNEQFF. Written as DNA, the CDR3 is TGTGCCAGCAGCTTAGCCCCCTCTAGCGGGACCTACAATGAGCAGTTCTTC.

The gene calls are TRBV7-2 and TRBJ2-1; D unclear. From germline, CDR1 is SGHTA and CDR2 FQGNSA. The CDR3 is 14 amino acids. Trimming removed 3 bases from V and 7 bases from J, with 13 bases in between. The CDR3 spells CASSFKSQGNEQFF. The DNA of the CDR3 is TGTGCCAGCAGCTTCAAGAGCCAAGGGAATGAGCAGTTCTTC.

The rearrangement joins TRBV29-1 to TRBJ2-5, with D tentatively TRBD2 (7 bases). This CDR3 region has 14 residues. CDR1 and CDR2 (germline): SQVTM, ANQGSEA. V lost 5 bases, J lost 1 base, and 14 bases lay in between. The CDR3 nucleotides are TGCAGCGTTAGGGGGGGGACCATCCAAGAGACCCAGTACTTC. Its translation is CSVRGGTIQETQYF.

This clonotype was recorded a few times. The gene calls are TRBV20-1 and TRBJ2-1, with D possibly being TRBD1 (5 bases). The CDR3 runs 14 residues. CDR1 DFQATT and CDR2 SNEGSKA come from the germline V gene (reference sequence). The V gene lost 3 bases and the J gene lost 9 bases, with 18 bases spanning the gap. The CDR3 protein is CSARGLEGAVEQFF. The CDR3 nucleotides read TGCAGTGCTAGGGGTTTGGAAGGGGCGGTTGAGCAGTTCTTC.